This TCR beta chain was captured in a study of OX40 agonist ivuxolimab in advanced cancers. The overall study: Treatment received earlier with anti-PD-1, anti-PD-L1 or anti-CTLA-4 agents was allowed, and over 30% had some. A partial response was reached by three patients: one with hepatocellular carcinoma and two with cutaneous melanoma.

A word on this clone: What it binds is unknown.

Findings and limits, study-wide: On average, CD8+ T cells had more expanded clones than CD4+. At doses 0.1 to 3.0 mg/kg, CD4+ and CD8+ clones expanded.

Sequencing was performed with immunoSEQ multiplex PCR; in TCRdb, only in-frame clones are kept and a portion is missing. The data show about 77,000 clones, around 90% seen once. The sequence derives from an adult with an advanced solid tumor such as melanoma, head and neck, liver or kidney cancer. Source: CD4+ or CD8+ T cells sorted from blood, taken in a trial of the OX40 agonist ivuxolimab.

CDR3 sequence reads: CASSPPGLAGGYEQYF. CDR3 coding DNA: TGTGCCAGCTCACCACCGGGACTAGCGGGGGGGTACGAGCAGTACTTC. J is TRBJ2-7 and V is TRBV18; 16 bases map to TRBD2. The germline gives CDR1 KGHSH, CDR2 LQKENI. The V gene end was trimmed by 0 bases and the J gene end by 4 bases; junction bases not matched to a gene: 0. This CDR3 is 16 amino acids long.